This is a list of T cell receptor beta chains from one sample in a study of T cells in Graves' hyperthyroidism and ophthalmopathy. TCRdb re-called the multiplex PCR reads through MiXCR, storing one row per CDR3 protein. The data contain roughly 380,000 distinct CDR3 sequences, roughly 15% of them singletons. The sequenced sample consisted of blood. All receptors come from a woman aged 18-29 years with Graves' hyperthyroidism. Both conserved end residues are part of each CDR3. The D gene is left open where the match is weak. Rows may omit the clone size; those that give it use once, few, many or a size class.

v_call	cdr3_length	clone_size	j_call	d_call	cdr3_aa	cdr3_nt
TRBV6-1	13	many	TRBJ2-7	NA	CASSPIRGGEQYF	TGTGCCAGCAGCCCGATTCGGGGAGGCGAGCAGTACTTC
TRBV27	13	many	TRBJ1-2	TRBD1	CASSWTGEYGYTF	TGTGCCAGCAGCTGGACAGGGGAATATGGCTACACCTTC
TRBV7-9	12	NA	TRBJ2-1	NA	CASGGSRYEQFF	TGTGCCAGCGGAGGGAGCAGGTATGAGCAGTTCTTC
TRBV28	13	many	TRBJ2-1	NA	CASSFPGNYEQFF	TGTGCCAGCAGTTTTCCGGGGAACTATGAGCAGTTCTTC
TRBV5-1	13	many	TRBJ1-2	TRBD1	CASELGTGDRYTF	TGCGCCAGCGAGCTGGGGACAGGGGATCGCTACACCTTC
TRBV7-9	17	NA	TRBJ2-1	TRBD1	CASSLGGGQTLYNEQFF	TGTGCCAGCAGCTTAGGTGGGGGACAGACACTCTACAATGAGCAGTTCTTC
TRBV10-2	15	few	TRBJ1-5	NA	CASSIGDYPNQPQHF	TGCGCCAGCAGCATAGGGGATTATCCCAATCAGCCCCAGCATTTT
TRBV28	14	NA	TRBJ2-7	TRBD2	CASSYDSGSYEQYF	TGTGCCAGCAGTTACGACAGCGGGAGCTACGAGCAGTACTTC
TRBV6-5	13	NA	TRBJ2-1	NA	CASSLPARVEQFF	TGTGCCAGCAGTTTACCAGCTAGGGTTGAGCAGTTCTTC
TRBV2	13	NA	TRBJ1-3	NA	CASQAGTGNTIYF	TGTGCCAGTCAGGCCGGGACTGGAAACACCATATATTTT
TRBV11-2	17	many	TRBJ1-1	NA	CASSSLGQFFLKTEAFF	TGTGCCAGCAGCAGCCTAGGACAGTTTTTTCTAAAAACTGAAGCTTTCTTT
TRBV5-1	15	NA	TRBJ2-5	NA	CASSVAGTGQETQYF	TGCGCCAGCAGCGTGGCGGGCACAGGGCAAGAGACCCAGTACTTC
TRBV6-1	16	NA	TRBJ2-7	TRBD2	CASSEVPSGRAYEQYF	TGTGCCAGCAGTGAAGTCCCTAGCGGGAGGGCCTACGAGCAGTACTTC
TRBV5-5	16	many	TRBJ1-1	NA	CASSLDGPHGNTEAFF	TGTGCCAGCAGCTTGGATGGGCCCCACGGGAACACTGAAGCTTTCTTT
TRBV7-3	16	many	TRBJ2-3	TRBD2	CASSWALAGVGDTQYF	TGTGCCAGCAGCTGGGCACTAGCGGGAGTGGGAGATACGCAGTATTTT
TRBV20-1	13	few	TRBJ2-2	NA	CSARQLNTGELFF	TGCAGTGCCAGACAACTCAACACCGGGGAGCTGTTTTTT
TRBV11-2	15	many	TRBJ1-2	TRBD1	CASSFFSGGVHGYTF	TGTGCCAGCAGCTTCTTTTCAGGGGGCGTTCATGGCTACACCTTC
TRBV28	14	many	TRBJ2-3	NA	CASSLSRVADTQYF	TGTGCCAGCAGTTTGTCCAGGGTTGCGGATACGCAGTATTTT
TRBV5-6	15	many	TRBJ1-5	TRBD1	CASSLSPGGHQPQHF	TGTGCCAGCAGCTTGTCTCCAGGGGGCCATCAGCCCCAGCATTTT
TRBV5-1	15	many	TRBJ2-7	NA	CASRLANRISYEQYF	TGCGCCAGCAGGCTAGCGAACCGCATCTCCTACGAGCAGTACTTC
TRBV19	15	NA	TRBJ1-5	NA	CASSIEGRNGQPQHF	TGTGCCAGTAGTATCGAGGGGAGAAACGGTCAGCCCCAGCATTTT
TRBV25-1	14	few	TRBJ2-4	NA	CASSDREAKNIQYF	TGTGCCAGCAGTGACAGGGAAGCCAAAAACATTCAGTACTTC
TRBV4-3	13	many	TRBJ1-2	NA	CASSQDIYHGYTF	TGCGCCAGCAGCCAAGATATCTACCATGGCTACACCTTC
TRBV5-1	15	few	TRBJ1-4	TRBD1	CASRLQGARNEKLFF	TGCGCCAGCAGACTCCAGGGGGCCCGAAATGAAAAACTGTTTTTT